This TCR beta chain originates from a study of identical twins. The study's findings and limits: Low generation-probability sequences were in excess among twin-shared out-of-frame alpha sequences. Weaker excess sharing between twins was seen in beta out-of-frame sequences. The models gave estimates that fell short of the out-of-frame TCR alpha sharing seen in monozygotic twins.

Details on this clonotype: Its specificity is unknown.

TCRdb passed the 5' RACE reads through MiXCR, listing each CDR3 protein once. The table lists some 690,000 distinct CDR3 sequences, around 20% of them singletons. V was shortened by 2 bases and J by 5 bases, with 5 bases between the two germline ends. The CDR3 covers 12 residues. Germline CDR1 is SGHDT and CDR2 is YYEEEE. Another study also made use of these data, one on T cells expressing NK-cell markers. That work states: CD3+CD56+NKG2C+, CD3+CD56+NKG2C- and CD3+CD56-NKG2C+ T cells, once sorted, supplied the TCR beta repertoires.

The sequence was obtained from a woman aged 18-29 years in good health. This chain uses TRBV5-6 with TRBJ2-1; D remains unclear. Sequencing was done on a sample of PBMCs. CDR3 nucleotide sequence: TGTGCCAGCAGCTTTTTACACAATGAGCAGTTCTTC. It specifies CASSFLHNEQFF.